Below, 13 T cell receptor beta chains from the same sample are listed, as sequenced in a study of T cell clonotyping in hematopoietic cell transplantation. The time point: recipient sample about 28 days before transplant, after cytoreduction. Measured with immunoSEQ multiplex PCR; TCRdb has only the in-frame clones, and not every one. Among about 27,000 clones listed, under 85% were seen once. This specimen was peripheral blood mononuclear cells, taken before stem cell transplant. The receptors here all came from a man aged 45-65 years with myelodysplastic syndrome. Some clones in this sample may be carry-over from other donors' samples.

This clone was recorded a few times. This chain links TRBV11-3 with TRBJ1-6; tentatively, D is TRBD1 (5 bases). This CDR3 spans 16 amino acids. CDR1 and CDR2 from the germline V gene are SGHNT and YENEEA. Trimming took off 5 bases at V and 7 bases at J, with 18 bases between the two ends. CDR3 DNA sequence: TGTGCCAGCAGCCTTTTTTCACAGGTGGGCAATTCACCCCTCCACTTT. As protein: CASSLFSQVGNSPLHF.

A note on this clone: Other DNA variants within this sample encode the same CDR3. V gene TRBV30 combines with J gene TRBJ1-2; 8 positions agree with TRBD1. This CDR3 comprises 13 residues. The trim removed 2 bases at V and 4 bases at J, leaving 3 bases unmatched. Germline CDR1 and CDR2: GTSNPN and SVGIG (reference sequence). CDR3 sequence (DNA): TGTGCCTGGAGTAGGGACAGGCCCTATGGCTACACCTTC. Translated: CAWSRDRPYGYTF.

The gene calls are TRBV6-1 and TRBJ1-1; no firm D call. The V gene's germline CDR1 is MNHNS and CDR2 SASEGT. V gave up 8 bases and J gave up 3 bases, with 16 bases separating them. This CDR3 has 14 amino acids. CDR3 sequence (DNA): TGTGCCAGCCCAACCGGTACTGGGGACACTGAAGCTTTCTTT. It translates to CASPTGTGDTEAFF.

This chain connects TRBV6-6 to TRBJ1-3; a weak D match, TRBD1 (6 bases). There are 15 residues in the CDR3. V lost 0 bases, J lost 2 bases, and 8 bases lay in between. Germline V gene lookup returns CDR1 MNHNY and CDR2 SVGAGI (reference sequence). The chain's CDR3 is CASSYSRGPGNTIYF. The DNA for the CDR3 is TGTGCCAGCAGTTACTCCCGGGGGCCTGGAAACACCATATATTTT.

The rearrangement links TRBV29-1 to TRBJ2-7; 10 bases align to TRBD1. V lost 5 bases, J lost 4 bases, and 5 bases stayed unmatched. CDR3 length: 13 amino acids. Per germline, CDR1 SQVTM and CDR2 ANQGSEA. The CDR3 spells CSVPGQGMYEQYF. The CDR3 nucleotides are TGCAGCGTTCCGGGACAGGGGATGTACGAGCAGTACTTC.

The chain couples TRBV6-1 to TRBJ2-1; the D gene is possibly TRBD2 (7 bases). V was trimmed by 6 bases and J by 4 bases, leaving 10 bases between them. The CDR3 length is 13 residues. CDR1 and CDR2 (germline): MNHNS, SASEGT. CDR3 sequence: CASSGGPYNEQFF. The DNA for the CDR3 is TGTGCCAGCAGCGGGGGGCCTTACAATGAGCAGTTCTTC.

The DNA of the CDR3 is TGTGCCACCGCAGTCGGGACTAGCGTCTACGAGCAGTACTTC. It codes for CATAVGTSVYEQYF. The chain employs TRBV19 and TRBJ2-7, with TRBD2 identical over 10 bases. The germline gives CDR1 LNHDA, CDR2 SQIVND (reference sequence). Trimming took 10 bases from V and 3 from J; bases not matched to a gene: 9. The CDR3 runs 14 residues.

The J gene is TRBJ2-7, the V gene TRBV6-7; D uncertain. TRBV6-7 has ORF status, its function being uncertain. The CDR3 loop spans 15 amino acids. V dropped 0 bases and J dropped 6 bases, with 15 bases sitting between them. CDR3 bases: TGTGCCAGCAGTTACTCTGGACGGAGTTCGGGCGAGCAGTACTTC. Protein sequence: CASSYSGRSSGEQYF.

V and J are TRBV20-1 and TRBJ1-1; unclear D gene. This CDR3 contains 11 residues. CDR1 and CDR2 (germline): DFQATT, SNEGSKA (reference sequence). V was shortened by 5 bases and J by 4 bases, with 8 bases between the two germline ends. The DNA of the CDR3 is TGCAGTGCTGAGGGTGGCACTGAAGCTTTCTTT. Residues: CSAEGGTEAFF.

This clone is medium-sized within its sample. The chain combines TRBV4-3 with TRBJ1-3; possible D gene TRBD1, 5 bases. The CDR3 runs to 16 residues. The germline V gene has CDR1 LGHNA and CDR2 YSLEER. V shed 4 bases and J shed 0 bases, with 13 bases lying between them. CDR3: CASSPSGRISGNTIYF. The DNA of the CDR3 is TGCGCCAGCAGCCCCTCGGGGCGGATCTCTGGAAACACCATATATTTT.

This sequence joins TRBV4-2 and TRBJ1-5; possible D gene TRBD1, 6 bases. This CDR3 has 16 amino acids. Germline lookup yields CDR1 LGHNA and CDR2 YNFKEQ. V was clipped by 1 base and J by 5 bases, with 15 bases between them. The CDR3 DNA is TGTGCCAGCAGCCAAGTTACCGGGGACACTTATCAGCCCCAGCATTTT. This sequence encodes CASSQVTGDTYQPQHF.

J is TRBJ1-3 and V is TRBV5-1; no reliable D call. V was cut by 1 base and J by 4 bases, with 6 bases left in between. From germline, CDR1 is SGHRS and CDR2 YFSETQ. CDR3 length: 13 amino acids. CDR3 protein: CASSLLFGNTIYF. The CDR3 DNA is TGCGCCAGCAGCTTGTTATTCGGAAACACCATATATTTT.

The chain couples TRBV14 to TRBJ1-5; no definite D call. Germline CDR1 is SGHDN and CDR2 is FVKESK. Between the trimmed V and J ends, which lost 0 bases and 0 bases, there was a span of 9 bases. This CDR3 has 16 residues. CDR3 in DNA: TGTGCCAGCAGCCAAGAGGGGTCACATAGCAATCAGCCCCAGCATTTT. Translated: CASSQEGSHSNQPQHF.